The T cell receptor (beta chain) described here comes from a study of T cells in Graves' hyperthyroidism and ophthalmopathy. Regarding the study as a whole: Stable hyperthyroidism was told apart from ophthalmopathy by a model built on 13 V-J features. Most expanded thyroid clonotypes above 0.001 also appeared in blood.

Trimming pared 2 bases from V and 5 bases from J, leaving 11 bases between. Germline V gene sequence: CDR1 KGHSH, CDR2 LQKENI. This CDR3 has 14 residues. Diagnostic decisions used clinical symptoms, serum thyroxine and TRAb, thyroid ultrasound and orbital computed tomography. On this clonotype itself: Its matching antigen is unknown.

There were TCR beta CDR3 regions amplified from RNA transcripts. HTBI primers were the set used in a first-round RT-PCR of the TCR CDR3. MiXCR, applied by TCRdb to the multiplex PCR reads, yields one record per CDR3 protein. The sample includes about 480,000 distinct CDR3 sequences, approximately 15% of them seen just once. The sample consisted of blood. The rearrangement uses TRBV18 and TRBJ2-3; D gene ambiguous. This TCR came from a young woman with Graves' hyperthyroidism. In DNA form, the CDR3 reads TGTGCCAGCTCACCAGTGGCAGGAGAAGATACGCAGTATTTT. This codes for CASSPVAGEDTQYF.